The sequence of this T cell receptor beta chain was determined in a study of T cells in Graves' hyperthyroidism and ophthalmopathy. Study summary: Blood from the periphery was taken at initial diagnosis, before any treatment.

Findings of the study overall: Blood held most thyroid clonotypes expanded above 0.001 frequency.

A few counts support this clonotype. As yet, its antigen is unknown. Each person with ophthalmopathy scored at least 3 on the Clinical Activity Score, reached NOSPECS grade 4 or higher, and had been ill under 3 months. Exclusions: uncontrolled infection, other autoimmune disease, pregnancy, lactation. Germline V gene lookup returns CDR1 LNHDA and CDR2 SQIVND (reference sequence). This CDR3 comprises 15 residues. V gave up 5 bases and J gave up 11 bases; unmatched junction bases: 15. The CDR3 regions of TCR beta were amplified from RNA transcripts. An initial round of RT-PCR targeting the TCR CDR3 relied on the HTBI primer set. In TCRdb, the multiplex PCR reads were re-called with MiXCR into one record per CDR3 protein. This sample yields fewer than 550,000 distinct CDR3 sequences, of which around 22% are seen a single time; 11% belongs to the top ten.

The TCR sequence derives from a woman aged 25 to 39 with Graves' ophthalmopathy. The sample consisted of blood. This chain links TRBV19 with TRBJ1-1, with 9 bases identical to TRBD1. For the CDR3, the DNA is TGTGCCAGTAGTGCGTTCGGGGACAGGGCCGAGGTCGCTTTCTTT. Its protein product is CASSAFGDRAEVAFF.